This T cell receptor beta chain is drawn from a study of tissue T cells after allogeneic stem cell transplantation. The CDR3 consists of 15 residues. V was clipped by 0 bases and J by 0 bases, with 7 bases between them. The germline gives CDR1 NNHNN, CDR2 SYGAGS (reference sequence). Time point of the sample: mouse harvest day 7 after allogeneic transplant. Mouse grafts combined 10^7 T-cell-depleted bone marrow cells with 10^6 splenic CD5+ T cells. Data came from immunoSEQ multiplex PCR; TCRdb stores just in-frame clones and leaves some out. Found here are 1,400 or so clones, 50% to 60% of them singletons; the top ten hold around a sixth. Of note for this clone: Mouse germline and gene names are used. The observed sequence ends 1 residue before the CDR3 terminus, with the missing tail filled in from the germline J gene.

The J gene is TRBJ1-5, the V gene TRBV13-2; D remains unclear. This receptor was obtained from a female BALB/c mouse given C57BL/6 T cells with graft-versus-host disease after an allogeneic hematopoietic cell transplant. Material for sequencing was liver tissue. The covered CDR3 bases are TGTGCCAGCGGTGATGCAGACAATAACAACCAGGCTCCGCTT. Translating gives CASGDADNNNQAPL. The entire CDR3 protein is CASGDADNNNQAPLF.